Below, one T cell receptor beta chain is given with its context. Sequenced by immunoSEQ multiplex PCR; TCRdb stores in-frame clones only, minus some. The sample carries around 140,000 clones, 60% to 80% recorded once. This entry is derived from a study of blood T cell repertoires in COVID-19. In the study overall: Sources were T cells, B-cell-depleted T cells, or PBMCs; the material itself was cDNA or gDNA.

Germline V lookup: CDR1 SGHTA, CDR2 FQGNSA. The CDR3 is 14 amino acids. V lost 1 base, J lost 0 bases, and 7 bases lay in between. V and J are TRBV7-2 and TRBJ2-7; D is unresolved. The TCR comes from a woman between 50 and 59 years old with active or convalescent COVID-19. Sequenced input: peripheral blood. The CDR3 DNA is TGTGCCAGCAGCTTAGGCCGGAGCTCCTACGAGCAGTACTTC. It encodes CASSLGRSSYEQYF.